This TCR beta chain was retrieved from a study of T cell repertoires in cytomegalovirus infection. Whole-study context: CMV infection together with matching HLA type was indicated by public TCR beta signatures. Study-wide results and limits: Dominant in the ex vivo response were TCR beta clonotypes restricted by HLA-C and specific for CMV. The cumulative frequency of public TCR beta families distinguished individuals who carried CMV together with the relevant HLA.

TCRdb fed the reads into MiXCR, producing one record per CDR3 protein. The profile shows fewer than 550,000 distinct CDR3 sequences, about 17% of them singletons. About this clonotype itself: What it binds is not known.

Germline values: CDR1 SNHLY, CDR2 FYNNEI. The CDR3 contains 15 residues. V gave up 3 bases and J gave up 5 bases; unmatched junction bases: 5. The chain carries TRBV2 and TRBJ2-1; 9 bases map to TRBD2. This TCR was sampled from a human donor in good health (CMV status not recorded). Some clones in this sample may be carry-over from other donors' samples. Sequencing was carried out using CD8+ T cells from PBMCs. In DNA form, the CDR3 reads TGTGCCAGCAGTGATCCTAGCGGGACCCACAATGAGCAGTTCTTC. This gives the protein CASSDPSGTHNEQFF.